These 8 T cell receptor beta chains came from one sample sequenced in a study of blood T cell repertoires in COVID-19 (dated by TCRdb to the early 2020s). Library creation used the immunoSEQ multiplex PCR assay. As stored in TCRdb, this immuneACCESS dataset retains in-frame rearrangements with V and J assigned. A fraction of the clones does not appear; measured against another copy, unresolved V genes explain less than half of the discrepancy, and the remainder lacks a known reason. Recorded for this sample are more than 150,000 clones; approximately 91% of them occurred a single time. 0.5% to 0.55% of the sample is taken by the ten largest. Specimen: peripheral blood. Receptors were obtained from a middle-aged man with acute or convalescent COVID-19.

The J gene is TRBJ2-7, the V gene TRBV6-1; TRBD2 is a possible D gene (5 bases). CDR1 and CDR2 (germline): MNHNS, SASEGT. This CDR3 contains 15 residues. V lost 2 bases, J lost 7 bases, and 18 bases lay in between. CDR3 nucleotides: TGTGCCAGCAGTGAACGCCAGCCGGGGTTCGAGGAGCAGTACGTC. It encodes CASSERQPGFEEQYV.

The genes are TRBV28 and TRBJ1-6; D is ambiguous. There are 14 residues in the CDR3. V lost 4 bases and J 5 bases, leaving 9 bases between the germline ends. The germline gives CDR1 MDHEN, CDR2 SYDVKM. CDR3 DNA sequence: TGTGCCAGCAGTTACGGACTTGATAATTCACCCCTCCACTTT. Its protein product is CASSYGLDNSPLHF.

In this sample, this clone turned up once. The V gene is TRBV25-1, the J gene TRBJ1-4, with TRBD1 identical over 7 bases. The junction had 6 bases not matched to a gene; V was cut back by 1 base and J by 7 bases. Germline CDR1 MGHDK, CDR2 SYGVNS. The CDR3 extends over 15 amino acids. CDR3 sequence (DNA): TGTGCCAGCAGTGAATTGAGGGGGCCGCTTGAAAAACTGTTTTTT. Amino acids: CASSELRGPLEKLFF.

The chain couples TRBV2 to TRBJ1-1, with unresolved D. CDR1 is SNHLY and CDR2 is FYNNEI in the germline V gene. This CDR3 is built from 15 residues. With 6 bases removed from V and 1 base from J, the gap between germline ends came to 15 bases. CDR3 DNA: TGTGCCAGCAGGGGAGATAAGGACTCGAACACTGAAGCTTTCTTT. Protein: CASRGDKDSNTEAFF.

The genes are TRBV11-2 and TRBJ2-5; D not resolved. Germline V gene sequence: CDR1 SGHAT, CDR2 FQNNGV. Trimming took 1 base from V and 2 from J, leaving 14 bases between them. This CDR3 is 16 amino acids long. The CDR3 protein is CASSLGSWPTQETQYF. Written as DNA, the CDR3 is TGTGCCAGCAGCTTAGGTTCTTGGCCCACGCAAGAGACCCAGTACTTC.

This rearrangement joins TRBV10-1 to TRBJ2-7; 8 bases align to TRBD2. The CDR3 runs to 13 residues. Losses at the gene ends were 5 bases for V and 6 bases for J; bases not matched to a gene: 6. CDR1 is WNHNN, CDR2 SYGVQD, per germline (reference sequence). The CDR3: CASSPSGSFEQYF. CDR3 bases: TGCGCCAGCAGTCCCAGCGGGAGTTTCGAGCAGTACTTC.

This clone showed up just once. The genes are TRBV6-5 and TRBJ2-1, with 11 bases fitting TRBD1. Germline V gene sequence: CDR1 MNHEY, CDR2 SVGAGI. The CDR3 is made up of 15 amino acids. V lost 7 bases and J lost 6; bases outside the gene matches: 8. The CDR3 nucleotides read TGTGCCAGCAACCTGGACAGGGGGCTAGTCAATGAGCAGTTCTTC. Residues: CASNLDRGLVNEQFF.

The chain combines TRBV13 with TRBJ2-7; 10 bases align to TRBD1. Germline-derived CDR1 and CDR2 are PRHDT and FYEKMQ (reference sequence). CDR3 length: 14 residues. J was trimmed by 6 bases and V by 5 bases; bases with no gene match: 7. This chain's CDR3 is CASSRDRGSGEQYF. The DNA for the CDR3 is TGTGCCAGCAGCCGGGACAGGGGATCAGGCGAGCAGTACTTC.